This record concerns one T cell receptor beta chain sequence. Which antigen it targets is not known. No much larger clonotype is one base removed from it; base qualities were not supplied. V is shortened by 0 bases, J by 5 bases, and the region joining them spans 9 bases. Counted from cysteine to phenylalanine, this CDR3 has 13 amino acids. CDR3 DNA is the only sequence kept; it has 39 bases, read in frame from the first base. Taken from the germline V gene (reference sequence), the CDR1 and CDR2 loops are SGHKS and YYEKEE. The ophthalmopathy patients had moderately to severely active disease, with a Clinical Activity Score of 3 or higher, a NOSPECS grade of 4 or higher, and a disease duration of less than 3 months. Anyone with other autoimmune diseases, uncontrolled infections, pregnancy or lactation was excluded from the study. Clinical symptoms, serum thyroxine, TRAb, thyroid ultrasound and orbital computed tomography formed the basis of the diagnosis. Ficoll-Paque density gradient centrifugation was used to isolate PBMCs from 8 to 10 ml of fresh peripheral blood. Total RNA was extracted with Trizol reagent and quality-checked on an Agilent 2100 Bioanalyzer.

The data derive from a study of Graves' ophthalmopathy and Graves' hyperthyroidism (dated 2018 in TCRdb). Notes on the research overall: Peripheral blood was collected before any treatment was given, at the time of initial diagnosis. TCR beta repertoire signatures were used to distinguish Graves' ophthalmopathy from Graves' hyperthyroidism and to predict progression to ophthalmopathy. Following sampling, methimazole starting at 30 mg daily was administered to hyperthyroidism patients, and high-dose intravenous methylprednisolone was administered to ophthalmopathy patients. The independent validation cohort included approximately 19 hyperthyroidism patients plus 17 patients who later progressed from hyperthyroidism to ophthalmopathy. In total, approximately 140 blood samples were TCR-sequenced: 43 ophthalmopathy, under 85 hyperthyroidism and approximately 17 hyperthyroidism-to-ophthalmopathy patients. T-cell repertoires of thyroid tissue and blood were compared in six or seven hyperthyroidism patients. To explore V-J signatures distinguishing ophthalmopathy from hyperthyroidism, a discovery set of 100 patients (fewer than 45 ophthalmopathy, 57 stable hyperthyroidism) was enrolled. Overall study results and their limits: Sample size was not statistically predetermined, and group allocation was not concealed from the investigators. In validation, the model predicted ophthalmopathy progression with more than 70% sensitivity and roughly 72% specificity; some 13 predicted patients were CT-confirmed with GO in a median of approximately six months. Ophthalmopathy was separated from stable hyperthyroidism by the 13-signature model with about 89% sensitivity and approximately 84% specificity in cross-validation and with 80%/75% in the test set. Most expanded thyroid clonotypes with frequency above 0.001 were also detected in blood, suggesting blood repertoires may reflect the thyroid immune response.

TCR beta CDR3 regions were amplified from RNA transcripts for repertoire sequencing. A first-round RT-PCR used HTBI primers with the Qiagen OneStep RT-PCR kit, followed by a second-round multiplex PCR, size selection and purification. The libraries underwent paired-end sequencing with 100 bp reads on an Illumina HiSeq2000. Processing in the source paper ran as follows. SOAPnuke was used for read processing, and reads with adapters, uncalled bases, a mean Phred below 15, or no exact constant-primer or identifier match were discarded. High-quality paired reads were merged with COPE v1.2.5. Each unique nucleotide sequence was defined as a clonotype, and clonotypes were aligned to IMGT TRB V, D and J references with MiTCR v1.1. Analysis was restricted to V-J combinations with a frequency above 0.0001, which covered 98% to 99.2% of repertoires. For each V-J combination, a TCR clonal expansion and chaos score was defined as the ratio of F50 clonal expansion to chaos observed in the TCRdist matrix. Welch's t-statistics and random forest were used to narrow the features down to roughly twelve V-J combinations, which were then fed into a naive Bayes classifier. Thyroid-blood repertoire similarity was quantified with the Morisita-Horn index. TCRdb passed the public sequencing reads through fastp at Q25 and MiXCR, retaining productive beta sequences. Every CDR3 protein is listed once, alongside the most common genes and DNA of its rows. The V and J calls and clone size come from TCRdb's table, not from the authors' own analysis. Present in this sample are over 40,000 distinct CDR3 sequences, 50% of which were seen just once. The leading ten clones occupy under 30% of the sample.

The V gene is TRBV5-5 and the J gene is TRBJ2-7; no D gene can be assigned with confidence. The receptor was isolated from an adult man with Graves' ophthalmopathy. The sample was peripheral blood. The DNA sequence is TGTGCCAGCAGCTTGGGACCGAGCCACGAGCAGTACTTC. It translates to CASSLGPSHEQYF.